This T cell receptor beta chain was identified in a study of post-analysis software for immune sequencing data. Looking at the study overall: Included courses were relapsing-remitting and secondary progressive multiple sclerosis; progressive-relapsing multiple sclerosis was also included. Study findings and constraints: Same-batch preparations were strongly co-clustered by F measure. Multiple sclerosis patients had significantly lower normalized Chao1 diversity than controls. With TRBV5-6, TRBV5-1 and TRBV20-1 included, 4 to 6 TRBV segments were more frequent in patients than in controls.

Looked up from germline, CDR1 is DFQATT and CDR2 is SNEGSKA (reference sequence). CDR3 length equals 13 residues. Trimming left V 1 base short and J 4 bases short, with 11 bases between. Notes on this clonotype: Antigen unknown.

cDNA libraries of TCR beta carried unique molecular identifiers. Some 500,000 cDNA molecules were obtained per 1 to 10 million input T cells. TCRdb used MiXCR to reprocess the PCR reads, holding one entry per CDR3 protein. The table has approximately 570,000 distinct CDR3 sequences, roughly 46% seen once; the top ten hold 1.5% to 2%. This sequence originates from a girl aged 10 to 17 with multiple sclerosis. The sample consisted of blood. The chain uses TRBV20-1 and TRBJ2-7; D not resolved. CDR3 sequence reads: CSARVGSAYEQYF. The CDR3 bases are TGCAGTGCTAGAGTGGGGTCGGCGTACGAGCAGTACTTC.